This T cell receptor (beta chain) originates from a study of B cell selection in AIRE deficiency. Here immunoSEQ multiplex PCR was the method, and the copy in TCRdb shows in-frame clones only, minus some. The sample carries about 18,000 clones, around 93% recorded once. Sorted regulatory T cells were CD4-positive, CD25-high and CD127-low or negative. The length of the CDR3 is 16 residues. Between the trimmed V and J ends, which lost 2 bases and 0 bases, there was a span of 11 bases. In germline, CDR1 is SGHTA, CDR2 FQGNSA. With respect to this clone: Its antigen remains unknown.

Findings of the study overall: Patient Tconv cells held about 31% of Treg sequences shared by healthy donors.

Source material: CD4+CD25+ Tregs sorted from PBMCs. The clonotype was recovered from a human donor in good health. The V and J genes are TRBV7-2 and TRBJ1-3; D call uncertain. CDR3 amino acids: CASSLKGGSSGNTIYF. The CDR3 bases are TGTGCCAGCAGCTTAAAAGGCGGGAGCTCTGGAAACACCATATATTTT.